Below are 9 T cell receptor beta chains sequenced from a single sample in a study of shared clonotypes between healthy human individuals (TCRdb year 2020). The method was the immunoSEQ multiplex PCR assay. This is the immuneACCESS table as TCRdb keeps it, with only in-frame sequences that have V and J called. A part of the clones is gone; compared with another copy, unresolved V genes explain less than half, and the rest is unexplained. For this sample there are millions of clones; approximately 95% appear just once. Of the sample, about 0.39% falls within the top ten clones. The sample consisted of naive CD4+ T cells from PBMCs. The sample's cell subset or site label is to be understood as: CD45RA+ positively selected. The receptors stem from a man aged 18-30 years in good health. Some clones in this sample may be carry-over from other donors' samples.

The chain has TRBV18 and TRBJ1-4; no definite D call. V lost 2 bases, J lost 7 bases, and 11 bases lay in between. The CDR3 has 14 residues. CDR1 is KGHSH and CDR2 is LQKENI in the germline V gene. CDR3 in amino acids: CASSPVYLVEKLFF. In DNA form, the CDR3 reads TGTGCCAGCTCACCAGTGTACCTTGTTGAAAAACTGTTTTTT.

This chain uses TRBV28 with TRBJ1-2; 9 nucleotides match TRBD1. The V and J ends lost 5 bases and 4 bases, in that order; junction bases with no gene match: 8. The germline V gene has CDR1 MDHEN and CDR2 SYDVKM. The length of the CDR3 is 15 residues. CDR3 loop: CASSRGQGISYGYTF. CDR3 in DNA: TGTGCCAGCAGTCGGGGACAGGGTATCAGCTATGGCTACACCTTC.

The V and J genes are TRBV5-1 and TRBJ1-1; 9 bases are shared with TRBD1. The V segment lost 2 bases and the J segment 0 bases; nucleotides outside the gene matches: 11. This CDR3 is 18 amino acids long. Germline V CDR1 and CDR2: SGHRS, YFSETQ. The CDR3 is CASSLKATGGYMNTEAFF. The CDR3 nucleotides are TGCGCCAGCAGCTTAAAAGCGACAGGGGGATACATGAACACTGAAGCTTTCTTT. The full variable domain, in which reference TRBV5-1 and TRBJ1-1 provide the parts outside the CDR3, is KAGVTQTPRYLIKTRGQQVTLSCSPISGHRSVSWYQQTPGQGLQFLFEYFSETQRNKGNFPGRFSGRQFSNSRSEMNVSTLELGDSALYLCASSLKATGGYMNTEAFFGQGTRLTVV.

This chain joins TRBV29-1 and TRBJ2-1; either TRBD1 or TRBD2 may supply D (5 bases each). CDR3 size: 13 residues. Trimming shortened V by 7 bases and J by 4 bases, and 14 bases separated the two germline ends. Germline lookup yields CDR1 SQVTM and CDR2 ANQGSEA. DNA for the CDR3: TGCAGCGCCTCGGGACGGCCTTACAATGAGCAGTTCTTC. This gives the protein CSASGRPYNEQFF.

V usage is TRBV5-4 and J usage is TRBJ2-5; TRBD2 agrees at 10 bases. The germline V gene encodes CDR1 SGHNT and CDR2 YYREEE (reference sequence). V was pared by 5 bases and J by 5 bases, with 12 bases of the junction left unmatched. The CDR3 has 16 amino acids. The CDR3 DNA reads as TGTGCCAGCAGTACCCATTCGAGTAGCGGGAGGGAGACCCAGTACTTC. It yields the protein CASSTHSSSGRETQYF. Looking up the rest from reference TRBV5-4 and TRBJ2-5 gives the full variable domain: ETGVTQSPTHLIKTRGQQVTLRCSSQSGHNTVSWYQQALGQGPQFIFQYYREEENGRGNFPPRFSGLQFPNYSSELNVNALELDDSALYLCASSTHSSSGRETQYFGPGTRLLVL.

This chain uses TRBV28 with TRBJ2-2; TRBD2 matches at 8 bases. The CDR3 loop spans 15 amino acids. J lost 7 bases, V lost 6 bases, and 10 bases had no gene match. Germline CDR1 reads MDHEN; CDR2 reads SYDVKM. CDR3 loop: CASSSIAGKVGELFF. The CDR3 region has the DNA TGTGCCAGCAGCTCCATAGCGGGAAAGGTCGGGGAGCTGTTTTTT.

This clone was detected once. V and J are TRBV5-1 and TRBJ2-7; a weak D match, TRBD2 (6 bases). The CDR3 covers 14 residues. Germline-derived CDR1 and CDR2 are SGHRS and YFSETQ. V dropped 0 bases and J dropped 3 bases, with 10 bases sitting between them. CDR3 nucleotides: TGCGCCAGCAGCTTGGCGGGAGTCGACTACGAGCAGTACTTC. The encoded protein is CASSLAGVDYEQYF. Looking up the rest from reference TRBV5-1 and TRBJ2-7 gives the full variable domain: KAGVTQTPRYLIKTRGQQVTLSCSPISGHRSVSWYQQTPGQGLQFLFEYFSETQRNKGNFPGRFSGRQFSNSRSEMNVSTLELGDSALYLCASSLAGVDYEQYFGPGTRLTVT.

The chain employs TRBV2 and TRBJ2-7; 8 nucleotides agree with TRBD2. With 6 bases clipped from V and 3 bases from J, the junction kept 10 bases outside the gene matches. This CDR3 has 15 residues. From germline, CDR1 is SNHLY and CDR2 FYNNEI. The CDR3 reads CASRVAGTPNYEQYF. DNA of the CDR3: TGTGCCAGCAGAGTAGCGGGGACGCCCAACTACGAGCAGTACTTC.

The chain uses TRBV11-2 and TRBJ2-5, with 14 bases lining up with TRBD2. The germline CDR1 and CDR2 sequences are SGHAT and FQNNGV. This CDR3 contains 15 residues. The junction had 12 bases not matched to a gene; V was cut back by 5 bases and J by 13 bases. The DNA of the CDR3 is TGTGCCAGCAGCATTACCGGGACTAGCGGGAGCCCCCGGTACTTC. As protein: CASSITGTSGSPRYF. The full variable domain, in which reference TRBV11-2 and TRBJ2-5 provide the parts outside the CDR3, is EAGVAQSPRYKIIEKRQSVAFWCNPISGHATLYWYQQILGQGPKLLIQFQNNGVVDDSQLPKDRFSAERLKGVDSTLKIQPAKLEDSAVYLCASSITGTSGSPRYFGPGTRLLVL.